This T cell receptor (beta chain) comes out of a study of cytomegalovirus exposure and HLA in healthy donors. Notes on the study in general: Later, an analysis showed that TCR beta chains associated with HLA were more clonally expanded than others that were equally common. Per a prior analysis, the majority of TCR beta V segments were productive roughly 87% or roughly 30% of the time.

The CDR3 sequence is 16 residues long. The ends were cut back, 4 bases at V and 0 bases at J, with 14 bases in the middle. CDR1 is SGHNT, CDR2 YYREEE, per germline (reference sequence). The PCR was carried out with 60 Vbeta primers and 13 Jbeta primers. The protocol was immunoSEQ multiplex PCR, while the TCRdb copy is restricted to in-frame clones and leaves out a portion. The top ten hold 0.098% of the sample, which has 150,000 to 200,000 clones, 70% to 85% seen once. This clone was seen more than once but under ten times. What it recognizes is unknown. This receptor was obtained from a boy younger than 10 in good health and CMV-seronegative. Sequencing was performed on PBMCs. This rearrangement joins TRBV5-4 to TRBJ2-1; D is possibly TRBD2 (6 bases). CDR3 coding DNA: TGTGCCAGCAGCCTTGGCGGGGTTAGCTCCTACAATGAGCAGTTCTTC. Translation: CASSLGGVSSYNEQFF.